The 11 T cell receptor beta chains below all came from one sample that was sequenced in a study of identical twins. TCRdb passed the 5' RACE reads through MiXCR, listing each CDR3 protein once. Of 200,000 or so distinct CDR3 sequences listed, 7.5% are singletons. The sample also formed part of further work on yellow fever vaccine responses in identical twins.

The source material was memory (CD45RO+) T cells sorted from blood. These receptors came from a woman between 18 and 29 years old in good health.

This clonotype was recorded at least ten times. This chain links TRBV25-1 with TRBJ1-1; D gene uncertain. Germline V lookup: CDR1 MGHDK, CDR2 SYGVNS. V dropped 9 bases and J dropped 4 bases, with 12 bases sitting between them. The CDR3 is 12 residues long. CDR3 sequence (DNA): TGTGCCAGTGAGCTTACTGGCACTGAAGCTTTCTTT. Translation: CASELTGTEAFF.

In this sample, this clonotype turned up many times. The CDR3, as DNA: TGTGCCAGCAGAAAGACTGTTCAGTACGAGCAGTACTTC. Translation: CASRKTVQYEQYF. V and J are TRBV27 and TRBJ2-7; D is uncertain. The V gene lost 6 bases and the J gene lost 4 bases, with 13 bases spanning the gap. In germline, CDR1 is MNHEY, CDR2 SMNVEV (reference sequence). CDR3 length equals 13 residues.

This clonotype occurred a few times. This chain uses TRBV2 with TRBJ2-7; tentatively, D is TRBD1 or TRBD2 (5 bases each). The CDR3 is 15 residues long. V lost 6 bases and J 4 bases, leaving 19 bases between the germline ends. Germline CDR1 reads SNHLY; CDR2 reads FYNNEI. The CDR3 nucleotides read TGTGCCAGCAGGGACACCGGGACGCCCGGTTACGAGCAGTACTTC. Protein product: CASRDTGTPGYEQYF.

Ten or more counts support this clonotype. CDR3 sequence (DNA): TGCGCCAGCAGCGAAAGACAGGGGGGGAACACTGAAGCTTTCTTT. Translated: CASSERQGGNTEAFF. V is TRBV5-1 and J is TRBJ1-1; 9 bases align to TRBD1. The ends lost 4 bases at V and 1 base at J; junction bases unmatched: 5. The CDR3 covers 15 residues. Germline CDR1 reads SGHRS; CDR2 reads YFSETQ.

This clonotype occurred a few times. The chain has TRBV18 and TRBJ2-7, with TRBD2 identical over 9 bases. After removal of 4 bases from V and 3 bases from J, the junction contained 4 bases not matched to a gene. Germline V gives CDR1 KGHSH, CDR2 LQKENI. This CDR3 has 14 residues. The CDR3 sequence: CASSQTSGYYEQYF. CDR3 in DNA: TGTGCCAGCTCACAGACTAGCGGATACTACGAGCAGTACTTC.

The genes are TRBV3-1 and TRBJ2-7; D unresolved. The V and J ends lost 3 bases and 4 bases respectively, with 13 bases between them. The CDR3 is 14 amino acids. Germline CDR1 is LGHDT and CDR2 is YNNKEL (reference sequence). CDR3 amino acids: CASSHKGMRYEQYF. The CDR3 coding sequence is TGTGCCAGCAGCCATAAAGGGATGAGGTACGAGCAGTACTTC.

V is TRBV20-1 and J is TRBJ1-1, with D tentatively TRBD1 (6 bases). This CDR3 has 12 residues. The germline V and J ends were trimmed by 2 bases and 5 bases, with 9 bases remaining between them. From germline, CDR1 is DFQATT and CDR2 SNEGSKA (reference sequence). The CDR3 sequence: CSARLGATEAFF. In DNA, the CDR3 is TGCAGTGCTAGATTGGGGGCAACTGAAGCTTTCTTT.

At least ten counts were recorded for this clonotype. The rearrangement joins TRBV4-3 to TRBJ2-3; 12 bases fit TRBD2. V lost 2 bases, J lost 5 bases, and 5 bases stayed unmatched. The germline CDR1 and CDR2 sequences are LGHNA and YSLEER. This CDR3 contains 16 residues. CDR3 loop: CASSQRLAGGQDTQYF. DNA for the CDR3: TGCGCCAGCAGCCAACGCCTAGCGGGAGGGCAAGATACGCAGTATTTT.

This clonotype was seen a few times. This rearrangement joins TRBV6-2 or TRBV6-3 to TRBJ2-1; D is perhaps TRBD1 (6 bases). The CDR3 is 13 amino acids. From germline, CDR1 is MNHEY and CDR2 SVGEGT. Trimming removed 6 bases at V and 7 bases at J, with 13 bases between. The CDR3: CASRRTVLNEQFF. The CDR3 nucleotides are TGTGCCAGCAGACGGACAGTCTTAAATGAGCAGTTCTTC.

The rearrangement joins TRBV6-2 or TRBV6-3 to TRBJ1-2; 9 nucleotides line up with TRBD1. After removal of 7 bases from V and 5 bases from J, the junction contained 2 bases not matched to a gene. Germline CDR1 and CDR2: MNHEY and SVGEGT. This CDR3 has 12 residues. The DNA for the CDR3 is TGTGCCAGCACCGACAGGGGGTATGGCTACACCTTC. Residues: CASTDRGYGYTF.

This clonotype was counted at least ten times. The rearrangement uses TRBV28 and TRBJ2-3; TRBD1 is a possible D gene (6 bases). Trimming left V 7 bases short and J 4 bases short, with 9 bases between. Germline lookup yields CDR1 MDHEN and CDR2 SYDVKM. The CDR3 length is 12 residues. CDR3 sequence reads: CASTHRADTQYF. The CDR3 bases are TGTGCCAGCACCCACAGGGCAGATACGCAGTATTTT.